The 18 T cell receptor beta chains below come from one sample, sequenced in a study of PD-1 blockade in classical Hodgkin lymphoma (TCRdb year 2020). Library preparation was by the immunoSEQ multiplex PCR assay. TCRdb provides this immuneACCESS table in a form limited to in-frame rearrangements. Some clones are lacking; in checked studies, under half of them reflect an unresolved V gene, and why the rest are absent is not known. Across this sample there are about 99,000 clones, with roughly 79% seen only once. The top ten clones comprise roughly 15% of the sample. The time point label, read with the paper, signifies: cycle 2 day 1 (C2D1) of nivolumab. Relapse after autologous stem cell transplantation had occurred in all trial patients, and cohorts A, B and C were distinguished by prior brentuximab vedotin exposure. Sequenced material: peripheral blood mononuclear cells (PBMCs), taken before the second cycle of nivolumab. The receptors were gathered from a human donor with classical Hodgkin lymphoma.

V is TRBV6-6 and J is TRBJ2-7; 7 bases agree with TRBD1. The germline gives CDR1 MNHNY, CDR2 SVGAGI (reference sequence). This CDR3 is 13 amino acids long. V lost 6 bases, J lost 3 bases, and 5 bases stayed unmatched. Here the CDR3 DNA reads TGTGCCAGCAGGGAGACAGGGCGCTACGAGCAGTACTTC. It yields the protein CASRETGRYEQYF.

This clone occurred many times. The chain joins TRBV18 to TRBJ2-1; D is unclear. Trimming stripped 3 bases from V and 7 bases from J, with 13 bases between. The CDR3 runs to 14 residues. CDR1 is KGHSH, CDR2 LQKENI, per germline. In nucleotides, the CDR3 is TGTGCCAGCTCACCTAAAACTGACTCGAATGAGCAGTTCTTC. Translating gives CASSPKTDSNEQFF. Combining the CDR3 with reference TRBV18 and TRBJ2-1 gives the whole variable domain NAGVMQNPRHLVRRRGQEARLRCSPMKGHSHVYWYRQLPEEGLKFMVYLQKENIIDESGMPKERFSAEFPKEGPSILRIQQVVRGDSAAYFCASSPKTDSNEQFFGPGTRLTVL.

This clone occurred a few times. The CDR3 bases are TGTGCCAGCAGCTTCGTTCGTCGGGGACTAGGGGCCGGGGAGCTGTTTTTT. Protein: CASSFVRRGLGAGELFF. The chain combines TRBV7-8 with TRBJ2-2, with TRBD2 matching over 8 bases. After removal of 3 bases from V and 6 bases from J, the junction contained 12 bases not matched to a gene. Germline CDR1 and CDR2: SGHVS and FQNEAQ. This CDR3 is 17 amino acids long.

The V gene is TRBV5-1, the J gene TRBJ1-3; TRBD1 agrees at 8 bases. Germline CDR1 is SGHRS and CDR2 is YFSETQ. This CDR3 is 14 amino acids long. Losses at the gene ends were 0 bases for V and 5 bases for J; bases not matched to a gene: 1. CDR3 nucleotide sequence: TGCGCCAGCAGCTTGGGGGACAGGAGAAACACCATATATTTT. It yields the protein CASSLGDRRNTIYF.

Only one count was recorded for this clone. The CDR3 sequence: CASSPGGGANQPQHF. The CDR3 region has the DNA TGTGCCAGCTCACCAGGAGGGGGTGCCAATCAGCCCCAGCATTTT. The J gene is TRBJ1-5, the V gene TRBV18; a possible D gene is TRBD1 (6 bases). V shed 2 bases and J shed 3 bases, with 11 bases lying between them. The germline CDR1 and CDR2 sequences are KGHSH and LQKENI. This CDR3 has 15 residues.

The V and J genes are TRBV28 and TRBJ2-2, with 7 bases lining up with TRBD1. From germline, CDR1 is MDHEN and CDR2 SYDVKM. This CDR3 region has 15 residues. Unmatched junction bases numbered 4, after V lost 5 bases and J lost 1 base. The CDR3: CASSPWTGNTGELFF. Written as DNA, the CDR3 is TGTGCCAGCAGTCCGTGGACAGGGAACACCGGGGAGCTGTTTTTT.

This chain links TRBV19 with TRBJ2-6, with D unresolved. This CDR3 comprises 13 residues. Trimming took 0 bases from V and 8 from J, leaving 5 bases between them. Germline loops: CDR1 LNHDA, CDR2 SQIVND (reference sequence). The CDR3 bases are TGTGCCAGTAGTATAGATCGGTCCAACGTCCTGACTTTC. Translation gives CASSIDRSNVLTF. Looking up the rest from reference TRBV19 and TRBJ2-6 gives the full variable domain: DGGITQSPKYLFRKEGQNVTLSCEQNLNHDAMYWYRQDPGQGLRLIYYSQIVNDFQKGDIAEGYSVSREKKESFPLTVTSAQKNPTAFYLCASSIDRSNVLTFGAGSRLTVL.

The V and J genes are TRBV28 and TRBJ2-1; TRBD1 aligns across 7 bases. Germline CDR1 reads MDHEN; CDR2 reads SYDVKM. The CDR3 consists of 13 residues. J lost 7 bases, V lost 11 bases, and 11 bases had no gene match. This chain's CDR3 is CASRPGGWNEQFF. The CDR3 nucleotides are TGTGCCTCCCGCCCAGGGGGTTGGAATGAGCAGTTCTTC.

The rearrangement joins TRBV6-6 to TRBJ2-7, with 9 bases identical to TRBD2. CDR3 size: 13 residues. Trimming cost V 5 bases and J 8 bases; bases outside gene matches: 7. Germline V gene data show CDR1 as MNHNY and CDR2 as SVGAGI (reference sequence). The CDR3 bases are TGTGCCAGCAGTCTAGCTAGCGGGAACAAGCAGTACTTC. It yields the protein CASSLASGNKQYF.

The gene calls are TRBV9 and TRBJ2-1, with 14 bases identical to TRBD2. The J segment lost 9 bases and the V segment lost 0 bases, leaving 5 bases of the junction unmatched. The CDR3 runs 16 residues. The germline V gene encodes CDR1 SGDLS and CDR2 YYNGEE. In DNA, the CDR3 is TGTGCCAGCAGCGTAGGACTAGCGGGAGGGCCACTTGAGCAGTTCTTC. It is translated as CASSVGLAGGPLEQFF. The full variable domain, completed using reference TRBV9 and TRBJ2-1, is DSGVTQTPKHLITATGQRVTLRCSPRSGDLSVYWYQQSLDQGLQFLIQYYNGEERAKGNILERFSAQQFPDLHSELNLSSLELGDSALYFCASSVGLAGGPLEQFFGPGTRLTVL.

This CDR3 is CAGMGQTFNYGYTF. Written as DNA, the CDR3 is TGTGCCGGCATGGGACAGACCTTTAACTATGGCTACACCTTC. The V and J genes are TRBV6-1 and TRBJ1-2, with 7 bases that match TRBD1. CDR1 is MNHNS and CDR2 is SASEGT in the germline V gene. V trimming: 11 bases; J trimming: 1 base; junction bases outside the gene matches: 10. The CDR3 sequence is 14 residues long.

The chain is built from TRBV7-7 and TRBJ2-2; 7 nucleotides line up with TRBD1. The CDR3 has 13 residues. V lost 5 bases to trimming and J lost 6 bases; unmatched junction nucleotides: 3. The germline V gene has CDR1 SSHAT and CDR2 FNYEAQ (reference sequence). The CDR3 reads CASSVDRAGELFF. In DNA form, the CDR3 reads TGTGCCAGCAGCGTAGACAGGGCCGGGGAGCTGTTTTTT.

This clone was picked up a small number of times. The J gene is TRBJ1-2, the V gene TRBV11-1; tentatively, D is TRBD1 (6 bases). This CDR3 is 14 amino acids long. Trimming cost V 5 bases and J 6 bases, with 16 bases left between them. Germline CDR1 SGHAT, CDR2 FQDESV (reference sequence). The CDR3, as DNA: TGTGCCAGCAGCCCGACGGGGGGGCGGGATGGCTACACCTTC. It specifies CASSPTGGRDGYTF.

The chain carries TRBV5-1 and TRBJ1-1; D may be TRBD1 (5 bases). CDR3 length: 14 residues. The germline V and J ends were trimmed by 0 bases and 6 bases, with 12 bases remaining between them. Per the germline V gene, CDR1 is SGHRS and CDR2 is YFSETQ. The CDR3 nucleotides are TGCGCCAGCAGCTTGGAAGGGGTTATTTCTGAAGCTTTCTTT. This sequence encodes CASSLEGVISEAFF.

J is TRBJ1-4 and V is TRBV7-2, with D unclear. The CDR3 runs to 14 residues. Germline assignment: CDR1 SGHTA and CDR2 FQGNSA. V was clipped by 5 bases and J by 0 bases, with 7 bases between them. The CDR3 loop reads CASSPEATNEKLFF. CDR3 DNA: TGTGCCAGCAGCCCAGAAGCAACTAATGAAAAACTGTTTTTT. The full variable domain, in which reference TRBV7-2 and TRBJ1-4 provide the parts outside the CDR3, is GAGVSQSPSNKVTEKGKDVELRCDPISGHTALYWYRQSLGQGLEFLIYFQGNSAPDKSGLPSDRFSAERTGGSVSTLTIQRTQQEDSAVYLCASSPEATNEKLFFGSGTQLSVL.

The chain carries TRBV6-1 and TRBJ1-3; no reliable D call. The germline CDR1 and CDR2 sequences are MNHNS and SASEGT. V lost 1 base to trimming and J lost 1 base, with 11 bases between them. The CDR3 length is 16 residues. The CDR3 region has the DNA TGTGCCAGCAGTGAAGTCGTGGGCCCGTCTGGAAACACCATATATTTT. This codes for CASSEVVGPSGNTIYF.

The genes are TRBV9 and TRBJ1-3; unclear D gene. Germline V CDR1 and CDR2: SGDLS, YYNGEE. Trimming shortened V by 3 bases and J by 1 base, and 8 bases separated the two germline ends. This CDR3 contains 14 residues. The CDR3 spells CASSAGSSGNTIYF. CDR3 nucleotides: TGTGCCAGCAGCGCCGGGAGTTCTGGAAACACCATATATTTT.

This clone has just one count. The genes are TRBV28 and TRBJ2-1, with 9 bases fitting TRBD2. The length of the CDR3 is 20 residues. Germline-derived CDR1 and CDR2 are MDHEN and SYDVKM. Trimming took 4 bases from V and 3 from J; bases not matched to a gene: 19. The CDR3 sequence: CASSSSRGSSLAGHYNEQFF. Written as DNA, the CDR3 is TGTGCCAGCAGTTCCTCGCGCGGATCGTCCCTAGCGGGACACTACAATGAGCAGTTCTTC.